This TCR beta chain was identified in a study of control samples from healthy donors and cancer patients. Assay: immunoSEQ multiplex PCR; the TCRdb copy retains only in-frame clones and omits some. The sample shows about 270,000 clones, approximately 80% of them seen only once. The sample holds a few counts of this clone. After removal of 6 bases from V and 2 bases from J, the junction contained 3 bases not matched to a gene. This CDR3 contains 14 residues. The V gene's germline CDR1 is LNHNV and CDR2 YYDKDF (reference sequence). The receptor was isolated from a woman aged 55 to 70 with lung cancer. This chain joins TRBV15 and TRBJ1-1, with TRBD1 identical over 10 bases. Sequencing used PBMCs. CDR3 sequence reads: CATRRQGANTEAFF. The CDR3 coding sequence is TGTGCCACCAGGAGACAGGGGGCCAACACTGAAGCTTTCTTT. Using reference TRBV15 and TRBJ1-1 for the parts outside the CDR3, the full variable domain is DAMVIQNPRYQVTQFGKPVTLSCSQTLNHNVMYWYQQKSSQAPKLLFHYYDKDFNNEADTPDNFQSRRPNTSFCFLDIRSPGLGDTAMYLCATRRQGANTEAFFGQGTRLTVV.